This TCR beta chain stems from a study of shared clonotypes between healthy human individuals. Study-wide background: Per donor, three plates held CD4 naive cells, three held CD4 memory, two held CD8 naive and one held CD8 memory. General study points: Generation probabilities were higher for clonotypes shared across all four sorted-subset donors than for unshared ones.

This CDR3 has 12 residues. V was pared by 3 bases and J by 1 base, with 3 bases between. Per the germline V gene, CDR1 is WNHNN and CDR2 is SYGVQD (reference sequence). Concerning this clone: Its antigen is unidentified. The sample holds other DNA sequences that translate to the same CDR3.

Sequencing was performed with immunoSEQ multiplex PCR; in TCRdb, only in-frame clones are kept and a portion is missing. The table includes some 1.4 million clones, roughly 96% detected once. None of the donors, who were healthy HIV-negative adults, had recently had acute infections or vaccinations. The specimen was naive CD4+ T cells sorted from blood. As to subset: CD45RA+ positively selected. This receptor was obtained from a man between 25 and 39 years old in good health. The rearrangement joins TRBV10-1 to TRBJ2-5; unclear D gene. The CDR3 here is CASSDSQETQYF. CDR3 DNA: TGCGCCAGCAGTGACAGCCAAGAGACCCAGTACTTC.